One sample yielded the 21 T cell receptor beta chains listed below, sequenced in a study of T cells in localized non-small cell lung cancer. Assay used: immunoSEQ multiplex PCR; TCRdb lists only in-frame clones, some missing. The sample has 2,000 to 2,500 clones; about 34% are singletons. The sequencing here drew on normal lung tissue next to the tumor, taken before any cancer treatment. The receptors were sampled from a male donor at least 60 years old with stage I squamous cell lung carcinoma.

The chain's CDR3 is CASSLAPGAYEQYF. The CDR3 DNA sequence: TGCGCCAGCAGCTTGGCCCCCGGGGCCTACGAGCAGTACTTC. The chain employs TRBV5-1 and TRBJ2-7; maybe TRBD2 (5 bases). The CDR3 spans 14 residues. V dropped 0 bases and J dropped 2 bases, with 9 bases sitting between them. Germline V gene data show CDR1 as SGHRS and CDR2 as YFSETQ.

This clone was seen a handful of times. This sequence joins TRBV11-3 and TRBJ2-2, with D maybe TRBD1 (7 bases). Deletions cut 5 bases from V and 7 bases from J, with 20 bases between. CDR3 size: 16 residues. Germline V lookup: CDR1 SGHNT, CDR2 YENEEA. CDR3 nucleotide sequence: TGTGCCAGCAGCAGAATCGGACCCAGGGGGGACGGGGAGCTGTTTTTT. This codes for CASSRIGPRGDGELFF.

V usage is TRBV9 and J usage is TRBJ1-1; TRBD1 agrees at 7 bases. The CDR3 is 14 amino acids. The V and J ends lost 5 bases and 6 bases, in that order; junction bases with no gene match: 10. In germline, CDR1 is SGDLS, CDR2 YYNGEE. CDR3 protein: CASSSRQGGAEAFF. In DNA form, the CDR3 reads TGTGCCAGCAGTAGCCGACAGGGTGGGGCTGAAGCTTTCTTT.

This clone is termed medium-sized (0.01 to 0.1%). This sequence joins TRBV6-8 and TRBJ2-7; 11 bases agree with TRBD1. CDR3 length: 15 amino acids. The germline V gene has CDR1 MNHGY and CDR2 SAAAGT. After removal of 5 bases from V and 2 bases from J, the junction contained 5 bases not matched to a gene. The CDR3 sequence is CASSDQDRGPYEQYF. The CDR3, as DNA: TGTGCCAGCAGTGACCAGGACAGGGGGCCCTACGAGCAGTACTTC.

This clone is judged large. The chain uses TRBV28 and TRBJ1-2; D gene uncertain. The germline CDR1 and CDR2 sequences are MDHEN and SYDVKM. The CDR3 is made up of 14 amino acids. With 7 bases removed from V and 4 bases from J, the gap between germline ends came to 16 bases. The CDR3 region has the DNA TGTGCCAGCAAGGGTGGGCAGGCTCCCTATGGCTACACCTTC. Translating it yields CASKGGQAPYGYTF.

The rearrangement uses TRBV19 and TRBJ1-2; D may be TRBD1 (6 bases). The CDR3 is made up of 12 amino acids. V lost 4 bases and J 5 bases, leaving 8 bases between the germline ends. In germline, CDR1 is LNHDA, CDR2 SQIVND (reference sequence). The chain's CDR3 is CASSKDRYGYTF. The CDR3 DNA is TGTGCCAGTAGTAAGGACAGATATGGCTACACCTTC.

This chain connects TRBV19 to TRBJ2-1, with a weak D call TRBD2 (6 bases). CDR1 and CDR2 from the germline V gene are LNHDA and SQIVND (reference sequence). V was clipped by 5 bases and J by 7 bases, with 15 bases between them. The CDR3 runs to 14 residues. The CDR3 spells CASSPGGMGNEQFF. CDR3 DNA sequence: TGTGCCAGTAGTCCCGGCGGGATGGGTAATGAGCAGTTCTTC.

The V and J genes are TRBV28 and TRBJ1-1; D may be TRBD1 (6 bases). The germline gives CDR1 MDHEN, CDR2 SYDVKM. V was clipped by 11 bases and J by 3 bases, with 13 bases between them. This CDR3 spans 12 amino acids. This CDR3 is CAVTGTHTEAFF. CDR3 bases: TGTGCCGTCACCGGGACACACACTGAAGCTTTCTTT. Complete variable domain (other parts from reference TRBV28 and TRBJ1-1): DVKVTQSSRYLVKRTGEKVFLECVQDMDHENMFWYRQDPGLGLRLIYFSYDVKMKEKGDIPEGYSVSREKKERFSLILESASTNQTSMYLCAVTGTHTEAFFGQGTRLTVV.

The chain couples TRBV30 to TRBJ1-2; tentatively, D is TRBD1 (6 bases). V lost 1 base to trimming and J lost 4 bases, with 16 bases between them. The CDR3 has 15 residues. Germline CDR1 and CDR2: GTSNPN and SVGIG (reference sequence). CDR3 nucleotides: TGTGCCTGGAGTGCACAGGTAGGGGGAAGCTATGGCTACACCTTC. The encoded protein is CAWSAQVGGSYGYTF.

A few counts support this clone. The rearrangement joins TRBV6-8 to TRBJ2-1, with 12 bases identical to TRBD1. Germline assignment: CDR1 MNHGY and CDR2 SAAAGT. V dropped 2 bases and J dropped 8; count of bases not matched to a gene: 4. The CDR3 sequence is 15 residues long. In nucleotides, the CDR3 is TGTGCCAGCAGTTACGCGGGGACAGGGGGCCATGAGCAGTTCTTC. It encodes CASSYAGTGGHEQFF.

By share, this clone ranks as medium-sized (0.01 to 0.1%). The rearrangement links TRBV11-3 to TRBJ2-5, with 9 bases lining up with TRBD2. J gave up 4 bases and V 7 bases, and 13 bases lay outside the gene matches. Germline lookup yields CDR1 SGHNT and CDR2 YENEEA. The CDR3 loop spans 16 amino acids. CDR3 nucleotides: TGTGCCAGCACCACGGGCGGGAGGGCCTTGGGAGAGACCCAGTACTTC. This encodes CASTTGGRALGETQYF.

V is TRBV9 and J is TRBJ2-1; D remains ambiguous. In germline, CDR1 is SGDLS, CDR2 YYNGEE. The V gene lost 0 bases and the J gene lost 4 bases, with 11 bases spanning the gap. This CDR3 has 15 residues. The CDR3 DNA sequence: TGTGCCAGCAGCGTAGCGATTTATGGATACAATGAGCAGTTCTTC. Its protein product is CASSVAIYGYNEQFF.

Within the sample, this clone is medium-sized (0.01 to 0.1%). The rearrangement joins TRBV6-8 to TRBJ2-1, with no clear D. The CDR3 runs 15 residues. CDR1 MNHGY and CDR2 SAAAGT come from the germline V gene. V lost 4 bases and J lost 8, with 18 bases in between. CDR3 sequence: CASSLFNDLTDEQFF. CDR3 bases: TGTGCCAGCAGTTTGTTTAATGACCTTACCGATGAGCAGTTCTTC.

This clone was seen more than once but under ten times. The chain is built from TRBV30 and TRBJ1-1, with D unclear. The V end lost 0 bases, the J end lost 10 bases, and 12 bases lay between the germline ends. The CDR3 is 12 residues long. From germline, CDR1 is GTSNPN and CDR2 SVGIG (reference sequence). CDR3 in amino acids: CAWSVFPDLAFF. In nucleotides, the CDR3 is TGTGCCTGGAGTGTATTTCCGGATTTAGCTTTCTTT.

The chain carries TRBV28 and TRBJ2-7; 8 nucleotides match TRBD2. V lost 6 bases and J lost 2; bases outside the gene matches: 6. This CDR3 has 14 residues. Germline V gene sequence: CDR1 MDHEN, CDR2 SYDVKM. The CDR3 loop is CASRELAEAYEQYF. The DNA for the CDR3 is TGTGCCAGCAGGGAACTAGCGGAGGCCTACGAGCAGTACTTC.

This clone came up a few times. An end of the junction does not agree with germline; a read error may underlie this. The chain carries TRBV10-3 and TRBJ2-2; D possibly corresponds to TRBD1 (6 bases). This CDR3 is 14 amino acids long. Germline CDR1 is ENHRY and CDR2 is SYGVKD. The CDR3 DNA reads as TGTGCCAGCAGTGAGGGGGCGAACACCGGGGAGCTGTTTTTT. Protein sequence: CASSEGANTGELFF.

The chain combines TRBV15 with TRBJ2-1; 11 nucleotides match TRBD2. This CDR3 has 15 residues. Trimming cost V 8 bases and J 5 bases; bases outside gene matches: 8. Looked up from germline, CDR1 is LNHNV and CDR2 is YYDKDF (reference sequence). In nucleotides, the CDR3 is TGTGCCACCCTTGGGGGACTAGCGGACCACAATGAGCAGTTCTTC. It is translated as CATLGGLADHNEQFF.

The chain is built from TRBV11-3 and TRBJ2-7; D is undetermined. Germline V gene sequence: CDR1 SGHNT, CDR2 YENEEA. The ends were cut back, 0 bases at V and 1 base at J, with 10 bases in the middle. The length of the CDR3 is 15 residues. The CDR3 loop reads CASSLDLLDSYEQYF. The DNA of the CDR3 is TGTGCCAGCAGCTTAGATTTGCTCGATTCCTACGAGCAGTACTTC.

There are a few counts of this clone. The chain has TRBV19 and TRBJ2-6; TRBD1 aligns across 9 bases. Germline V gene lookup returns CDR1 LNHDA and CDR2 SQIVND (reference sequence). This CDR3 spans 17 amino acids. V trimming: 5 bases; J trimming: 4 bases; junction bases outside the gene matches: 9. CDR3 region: CASSPTQGAQGANVLTF. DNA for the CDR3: TGTGCCAGTAGTCCAACACAGGGGGCGCAGGGGGCCAACGTCCTGACTTTC. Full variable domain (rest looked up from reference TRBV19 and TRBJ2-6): DGGITQSPKYLFRKEGQNVTLSCEQNLNHDAMYWYRQDPGQGLRLIYYSQIVNDFQKGDIAEGYSVSREKKESFPLTVTSAQKNPTAFYLCASSPTQGAQGANVLTFGAGSRLTVL.

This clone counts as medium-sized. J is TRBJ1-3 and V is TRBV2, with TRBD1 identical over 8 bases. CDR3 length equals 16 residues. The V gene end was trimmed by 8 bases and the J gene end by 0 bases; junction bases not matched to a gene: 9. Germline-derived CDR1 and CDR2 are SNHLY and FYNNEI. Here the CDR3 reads CASGGTGSYSGNTIYF. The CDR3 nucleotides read TGTGCCAGCGGGGGGACAGGTTCCTACTCTGGAAACACCATATATTTT.

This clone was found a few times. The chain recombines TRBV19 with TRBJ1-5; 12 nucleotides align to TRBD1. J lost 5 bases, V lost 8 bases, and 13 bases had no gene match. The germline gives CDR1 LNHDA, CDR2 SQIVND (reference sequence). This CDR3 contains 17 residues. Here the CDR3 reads CASGALGDRGLDQPQHF. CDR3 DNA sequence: TGTGCCAGTGGTGCTCTGGGGGACAGGGGGCTGGATCAGCCCCAGCATTTT.